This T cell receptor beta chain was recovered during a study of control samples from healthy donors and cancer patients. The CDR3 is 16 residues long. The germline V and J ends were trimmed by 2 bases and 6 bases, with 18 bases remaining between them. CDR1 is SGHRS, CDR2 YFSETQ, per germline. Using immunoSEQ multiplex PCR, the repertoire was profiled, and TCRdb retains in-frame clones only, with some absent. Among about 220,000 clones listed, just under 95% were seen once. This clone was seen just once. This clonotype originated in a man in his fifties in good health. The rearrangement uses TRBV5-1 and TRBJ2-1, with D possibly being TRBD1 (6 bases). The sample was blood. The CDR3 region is CASSLGSILGGNEQFF. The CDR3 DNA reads TGCGCCAGCAGCTTAGGGTCGATCTTAGGGGGCAATGAGCAGTTCTTC.